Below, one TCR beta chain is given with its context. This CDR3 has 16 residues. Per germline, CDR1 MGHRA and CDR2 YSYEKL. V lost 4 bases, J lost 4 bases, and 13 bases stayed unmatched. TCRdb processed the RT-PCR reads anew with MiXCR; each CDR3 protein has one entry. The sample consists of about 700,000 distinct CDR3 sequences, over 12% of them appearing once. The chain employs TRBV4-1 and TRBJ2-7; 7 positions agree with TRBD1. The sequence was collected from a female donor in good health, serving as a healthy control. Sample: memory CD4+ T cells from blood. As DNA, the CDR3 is TGCGCCAGCAGCCGAGCGCCTATAGGGGGCGAATACGAGCAGTACTTC. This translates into CASSRAPIGGEYEQYF.